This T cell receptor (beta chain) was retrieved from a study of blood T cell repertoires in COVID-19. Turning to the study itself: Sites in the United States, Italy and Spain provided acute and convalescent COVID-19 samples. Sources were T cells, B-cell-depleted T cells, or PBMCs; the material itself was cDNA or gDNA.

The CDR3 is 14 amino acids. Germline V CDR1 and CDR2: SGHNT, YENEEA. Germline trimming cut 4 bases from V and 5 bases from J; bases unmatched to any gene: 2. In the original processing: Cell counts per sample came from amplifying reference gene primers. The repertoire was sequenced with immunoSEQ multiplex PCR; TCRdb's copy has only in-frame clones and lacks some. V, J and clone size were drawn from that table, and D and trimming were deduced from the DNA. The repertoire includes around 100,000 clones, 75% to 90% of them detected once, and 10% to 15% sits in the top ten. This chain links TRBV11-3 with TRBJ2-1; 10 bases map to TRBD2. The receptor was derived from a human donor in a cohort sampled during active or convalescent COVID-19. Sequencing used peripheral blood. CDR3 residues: CASSSAGGDNEQFF. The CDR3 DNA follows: TGTGCCAGCAGCTCAGCGGGGGGGGACAATGAGCAGTTCTTC. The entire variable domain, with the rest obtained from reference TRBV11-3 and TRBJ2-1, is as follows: EAGVVQSPRYKIIEKKQPVAFWCNPISGHNTLYWYLQNLGQGPELLIRYENEEAVDDSQLPKDRFSAERLKGVDSTLKIQPAELGDSAVYLCASSSAGGDNEQFFGPGTRLTVL.